The source of this T cell receptor (beta chain) is a study of blood T cell repertoires in COVID-19. Study-level information: Sources were T cells, B-cell-depleted T cells, or PBMCs; the material itself was cDNA or gDNA.

Repertoires were generated with immunoSEQ multiplex PCR, while TCRdb's copy carries only in-frame clones and drops some. Of around 100,000 clones in the sample, about nine tenths were seen once. This CDR3 comprises 11 residues. This clonotype was sampled from a man aged 50 to 59 with active COVID-19. The sequenced sample was peripheral blood. The V call is TRBV21-1, the J call TRBJ1-1. TRBV21-1 counts as a pseudogene. Here the CDR3 DNA reads TGTGCCAGCTTGGGGGGCACTGAAGCTTTCTTT. The encoded protein is CASLGGTEAFF.